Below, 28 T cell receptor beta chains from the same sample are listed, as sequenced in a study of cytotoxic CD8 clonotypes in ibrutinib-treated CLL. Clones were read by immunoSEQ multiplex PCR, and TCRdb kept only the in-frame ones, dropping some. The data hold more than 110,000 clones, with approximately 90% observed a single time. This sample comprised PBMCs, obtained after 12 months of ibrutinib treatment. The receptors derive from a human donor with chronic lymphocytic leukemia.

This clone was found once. The CDR3 DNA reads TGTGCCAGCAGTTCGCCTCAGGGAAACTACGAGCAGTACTTC. Its translation is CASSSPQGNYEQYF. The V and J genes are TRBV6-6 and TRBJ2-7; the D gene is possibly TRBD1 (5 bases). The germline V gene has CDR1 MNHNY and CDR2 SVGAGI (reference sequence). V was cut by 4 bases and J by 3 bases, with 13 bases left in between. CDR3 length equals 14 residues.

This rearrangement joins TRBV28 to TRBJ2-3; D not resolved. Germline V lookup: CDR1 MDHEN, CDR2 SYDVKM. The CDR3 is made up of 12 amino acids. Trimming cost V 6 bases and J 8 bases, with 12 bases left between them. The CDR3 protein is CASSPIVGTQYF. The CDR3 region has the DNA TGTGCCAGCAGCCCCATTGTCGGTACGCAGTATTTT.

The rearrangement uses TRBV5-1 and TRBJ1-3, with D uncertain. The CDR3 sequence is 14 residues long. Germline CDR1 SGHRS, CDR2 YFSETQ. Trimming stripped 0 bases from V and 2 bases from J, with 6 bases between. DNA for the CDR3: TGCGCCAGCAGCTTGGCAGACCCTGGAAACACCATATATTTT. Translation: CASSLADPGNTIYF.

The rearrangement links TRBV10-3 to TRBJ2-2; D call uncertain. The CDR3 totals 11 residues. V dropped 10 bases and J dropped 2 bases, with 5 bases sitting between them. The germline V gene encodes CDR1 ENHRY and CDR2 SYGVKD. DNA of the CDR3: TGTGCCAGCCAAAACACCGGGGAGCTGTTTTTT. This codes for CASQNTGELFF.

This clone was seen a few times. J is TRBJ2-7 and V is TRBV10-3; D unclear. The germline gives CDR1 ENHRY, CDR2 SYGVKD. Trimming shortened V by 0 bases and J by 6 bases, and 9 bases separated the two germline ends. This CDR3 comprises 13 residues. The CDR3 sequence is CAISESVAPEQYF. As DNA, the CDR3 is TGTGCCATCAGTGAGTCGGTAGCCCCCGAGCAGTACTTC.

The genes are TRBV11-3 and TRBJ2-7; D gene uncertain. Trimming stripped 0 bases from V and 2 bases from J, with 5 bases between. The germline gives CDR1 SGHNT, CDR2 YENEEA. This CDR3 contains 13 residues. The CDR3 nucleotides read TGTGCCAGCAGCTTAGATCCTACCTACGAGCAGTACTTC. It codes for CASSLDPTYEQYF.

The CDR3 spells CASKGQSNQPQHF. Here the CDR3 DNA reads TGTGCCAGCAAGGGACAGAGCAATCAGCCCCAGCATTTT. This chain connects TRBV2 to TRBJ1-5; 7 nucleotides align to TRBD1. Germline CDR1 is SNHLY and CDR2 is FYNNEI. The CDR3 totals 13 residues. Trimming cost V 7 bases and J 1 base; bases outside gene matches: 1.

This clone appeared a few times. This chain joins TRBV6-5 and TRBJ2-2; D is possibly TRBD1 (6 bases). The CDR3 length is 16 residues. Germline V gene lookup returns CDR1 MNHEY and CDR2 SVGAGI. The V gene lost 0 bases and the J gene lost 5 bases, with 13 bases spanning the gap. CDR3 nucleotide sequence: TGTGCCAGCAGTTACTCGAAAAACAGGGAGACCGGGGAGCTGTTTTTT. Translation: CASSYSKNRETGELFF.

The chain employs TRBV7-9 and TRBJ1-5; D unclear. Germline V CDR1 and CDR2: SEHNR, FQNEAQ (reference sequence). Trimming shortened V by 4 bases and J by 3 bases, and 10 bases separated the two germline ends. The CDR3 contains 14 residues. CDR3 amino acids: CASSSDIDNQPQHF. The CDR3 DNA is TGTGCCAGCAGCTCAGACATCGACAATCAGCCCCAGCATTTT. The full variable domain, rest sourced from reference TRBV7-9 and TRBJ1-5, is DTGVSQNPRHKITKRGQNVTFRCDPISEHNRLYWYRQTLGQGPEFLTYFQNEAQLEKSRLLSDRFSAERPKGSFSTLEIQRTEQGDSAMYLCASSSDIDNQPQHFGDGTRLSIL.

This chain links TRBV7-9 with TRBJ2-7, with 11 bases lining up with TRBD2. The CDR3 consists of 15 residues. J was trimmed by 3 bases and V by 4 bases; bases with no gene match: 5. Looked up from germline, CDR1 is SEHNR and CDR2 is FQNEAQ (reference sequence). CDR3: CASSSWTSGYYEQYF. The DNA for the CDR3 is TGTGCCAGCAGCTCCTGGACTAGCGGGTACTACGAGCAGTACTTC. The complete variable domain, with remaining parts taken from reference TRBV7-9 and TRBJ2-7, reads DTGVSQNPRHKITKRGQNVTFRCDPISEHNRLYWYRQTLGQGPEFLTYFQNEAQLEKSRLLSDRFSAERPKGSFSTLEIQRTEQGDSAMYLCASSSWTSGYYEQYFGPGTRLTVT.

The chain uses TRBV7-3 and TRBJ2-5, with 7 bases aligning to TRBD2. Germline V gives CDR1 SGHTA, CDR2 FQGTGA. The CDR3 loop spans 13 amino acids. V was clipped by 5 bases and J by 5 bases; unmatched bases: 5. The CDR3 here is CASSELALETQYF. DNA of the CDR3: TGTGCCAGCAGCGAACTAGCGTTGGAGACCCAGTACTTC.

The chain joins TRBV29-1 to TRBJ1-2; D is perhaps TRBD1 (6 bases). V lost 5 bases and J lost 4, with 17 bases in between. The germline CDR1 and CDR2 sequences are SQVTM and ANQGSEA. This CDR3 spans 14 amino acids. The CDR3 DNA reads TGCAGCGTTCCCGGATGGACAGAGGGCTATGGCTACACCTTC. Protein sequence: CSVPGWTEGYGYTF. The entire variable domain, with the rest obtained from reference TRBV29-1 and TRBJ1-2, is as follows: SAVISQKPSRDICQRGTSLTIQCQVDSQVTMMFWYRQQPGQSLTLIATANQGSEATYESGFVIDKFPISRPNLTFSTLTVSNMSPEDSSIYLCSVPGWTEGYGYTFGSGTRLTVV.

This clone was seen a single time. The chain's CDR3 is CASSYLGSGADTDTQYF. CDR3 sequence (DNA): TGTGCCAGCAGCTACCTGGGTAGCGGGGCCGATACAGATACGCAGTATTTT. The rearrangement links TRBV5-6 to TRBJ2-3; the match to TRBD2 covers 8 bases. V shed 3 bases, J shed 3 bases, and the junction held 12 bases outside the gene matches. The CDR3 runs 17 residues. Germline assignment: CDR1 SGHDT and CDR2 YYEEEE. Using reference TRBV5-6 and TRBJ2-3 for the parts outside the CDR3, the full variable domain is DAGVTQSPTHLIKTRGQQVTLRCSPKSGHDTVSWYQQALGQGPQFIFQYYEEEERQRGNFPDRFSGHQFPNYSSELNVNALLLGDSALYLCASSYLGSGADTDTQYFGPGTRLTVL.

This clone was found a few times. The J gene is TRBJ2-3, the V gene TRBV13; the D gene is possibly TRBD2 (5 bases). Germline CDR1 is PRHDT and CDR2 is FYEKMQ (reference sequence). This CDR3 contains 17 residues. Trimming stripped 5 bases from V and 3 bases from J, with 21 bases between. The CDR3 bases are TGTGCCAGCAGCCCAAGATGGAGGCTAGCTAATACAGATACGCAGTATTTT. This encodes CASSPRWRLANTDTQYF.

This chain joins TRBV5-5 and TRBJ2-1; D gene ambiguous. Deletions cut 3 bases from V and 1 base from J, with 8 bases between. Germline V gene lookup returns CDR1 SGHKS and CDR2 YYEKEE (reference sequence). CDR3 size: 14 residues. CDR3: CASSSSSSYNEQFF. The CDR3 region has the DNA TGTGCCAGCAGCTCGAGCTCTTCCTACAATGAGCAGTTCTTC.

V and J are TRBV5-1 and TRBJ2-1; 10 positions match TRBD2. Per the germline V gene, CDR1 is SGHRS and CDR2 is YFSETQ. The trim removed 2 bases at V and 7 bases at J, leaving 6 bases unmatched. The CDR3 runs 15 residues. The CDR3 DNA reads TGCGCCAGCAGCTTTCCTAGCGGGAGTCGGAATGAGCAGTTCTTC. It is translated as CASSFPSGSRNEQFF. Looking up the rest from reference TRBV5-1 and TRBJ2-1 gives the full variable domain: KAGVTQTPRYLIKTRGQQVTLSCSPISGHRSVSWYQQTPGQGLQFLFEYFSETQRNKGNFPGRFSGRQFSNSRSEMNVSTLELGDSALYLCASSFPSGSRNEQFFGPGTRLTVL.

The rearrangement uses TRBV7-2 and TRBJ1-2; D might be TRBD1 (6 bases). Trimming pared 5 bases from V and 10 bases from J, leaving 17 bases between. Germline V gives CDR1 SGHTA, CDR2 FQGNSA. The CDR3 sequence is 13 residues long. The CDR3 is CASSITATGHYTF. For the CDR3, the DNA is TGTGCCAGCAGCATTACGGCCACAGGGCACTACACCTTC.

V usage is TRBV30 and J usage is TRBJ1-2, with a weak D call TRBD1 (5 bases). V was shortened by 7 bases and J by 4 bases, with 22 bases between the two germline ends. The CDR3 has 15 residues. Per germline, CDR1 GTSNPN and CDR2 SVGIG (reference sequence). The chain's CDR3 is CAFPKERQTPYGYTF. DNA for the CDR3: TGTGCCTTCCCAAAGGAACGACAGACGCCCTATGGCTACACCTTC.

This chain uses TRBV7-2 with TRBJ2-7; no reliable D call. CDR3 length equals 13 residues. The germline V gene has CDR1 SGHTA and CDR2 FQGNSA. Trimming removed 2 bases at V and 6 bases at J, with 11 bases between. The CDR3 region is CASSLPMLSEQYF. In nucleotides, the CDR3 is TGTGCCAGCAGCTTACCAATGCTCAGCGAGCAGTACTTC.

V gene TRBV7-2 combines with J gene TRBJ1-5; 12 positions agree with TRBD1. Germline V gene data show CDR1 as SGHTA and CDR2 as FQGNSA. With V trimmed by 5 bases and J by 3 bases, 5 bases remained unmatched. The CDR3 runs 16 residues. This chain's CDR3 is CASSAGTGGNNQPQHF. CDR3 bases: TGTGCCAGCAGCGCCGGGACAGGGGGCAACAATCAGCCCCAGCATTTT.

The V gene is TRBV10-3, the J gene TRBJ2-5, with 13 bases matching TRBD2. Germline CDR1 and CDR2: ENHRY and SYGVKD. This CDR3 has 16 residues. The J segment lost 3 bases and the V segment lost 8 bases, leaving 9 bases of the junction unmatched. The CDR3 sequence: CAISGLAGTTEETQYF. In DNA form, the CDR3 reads TGTGCCATCTCGGGACTAGCGGGAACGACAGAAGAGACCCAGTACTTC.

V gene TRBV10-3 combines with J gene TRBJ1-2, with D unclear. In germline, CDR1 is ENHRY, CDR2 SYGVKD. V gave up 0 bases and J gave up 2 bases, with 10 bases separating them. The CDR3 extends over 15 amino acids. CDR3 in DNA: TGTGCCATCAGTGAGTCTACTGGGTTCAACTATGGCTACACCTTC. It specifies CAISESTGFNYGYTF.

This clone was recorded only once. In DNA form, the CDR3 reads TGTGCCAGCTCACCAAGTCAATCATTCGAAACTGAAGCTTTCTTT. Amino acids: CASSPSQSFETEAFF. The rearrangement joins TRBV18 to TRBJ1-1; D is ambiguous. V lost 2 bases and J lost 5, with 15 bases in between. Germline V gene data show CDR1 as KGHSH and CDR2 as LQKENI. This CDR3 is 15 amino acids long.

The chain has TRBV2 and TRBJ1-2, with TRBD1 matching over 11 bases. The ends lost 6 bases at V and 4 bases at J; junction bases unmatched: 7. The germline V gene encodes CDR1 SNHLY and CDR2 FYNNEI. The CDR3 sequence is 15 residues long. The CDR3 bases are TGTGCCAGCAGGGCACGGACAGGGGGCGGCTATGGCTACACCTTC. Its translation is CASRARTGGGYGYTF.

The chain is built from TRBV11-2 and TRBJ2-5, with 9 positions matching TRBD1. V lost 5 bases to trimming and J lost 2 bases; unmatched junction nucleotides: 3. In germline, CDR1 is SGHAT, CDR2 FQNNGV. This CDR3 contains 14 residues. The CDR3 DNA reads TGTGCCAGCAGCACAGGGGGCCTTCAAGAGACCCAGTACTTC. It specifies CASSTGGLQETQYF. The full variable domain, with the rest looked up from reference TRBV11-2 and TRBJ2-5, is EAGVAQSPRYKIIEKRQSVAFWCNPISGHATLYWYQQILGQGPKLLIQFQNNGVVDDSQLPKDRFSAERLKGVDSTLKIQPAKLEDSAVYLCASSTGGLQETQYFGPGTRLLVL.

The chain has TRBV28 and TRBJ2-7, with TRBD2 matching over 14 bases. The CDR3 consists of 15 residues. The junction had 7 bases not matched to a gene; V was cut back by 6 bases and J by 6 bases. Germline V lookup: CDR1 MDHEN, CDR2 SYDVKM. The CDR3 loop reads CASSLGTSGRGEQYF. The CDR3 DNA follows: TGTGCCAGCAGCCTTGGGACTAGCGGGAGAGGCGAGCAGTACTTC.

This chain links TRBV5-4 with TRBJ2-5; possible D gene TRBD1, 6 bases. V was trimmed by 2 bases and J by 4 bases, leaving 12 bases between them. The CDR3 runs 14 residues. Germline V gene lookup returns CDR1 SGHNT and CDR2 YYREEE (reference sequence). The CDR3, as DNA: TGTGCCAGCAGCTTTTGGGGGCTAGCAGAGACCCAGTACTTC. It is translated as CASSFWGLAETQYF. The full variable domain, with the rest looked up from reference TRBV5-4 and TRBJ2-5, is ETGVTQSPTHLIKTRGQQVTLRCSSQSGHNTVSWYQQALGQGPQFIFQYYREEENGRGNFPPRFSGLQFPNYSSELNVNALELDDSALYLCASSFWGLAETQYFGPGTRLLVL.

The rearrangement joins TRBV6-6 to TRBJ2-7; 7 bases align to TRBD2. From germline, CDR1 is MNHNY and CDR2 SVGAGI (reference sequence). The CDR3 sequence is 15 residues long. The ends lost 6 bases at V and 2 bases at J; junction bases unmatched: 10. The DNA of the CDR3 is TGTGCCAGCAGCCCCCCCACTAGCGTCGCCTACGAGCAGTACTTC. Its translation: CASSPPTSVAYEQYF.